Listed below are T cell receptor beta chains from one sample, sequenced in a study of blood T cells in healthy people across ages. TCRdb fed the 5' RACE reads into MiXCR, producing one record per CDR3 protein. The sample lists some 880,000 distinct CDR3 sequences, 35% to 40% occurring once. Material for sequencing was blood. These receptors were taken from a man aged 18 to 29 in good health. The CDR3 runs from the conserved cysteine through the conserved F or W. D genes are given only for firm matches. Some rows mark clone size as missing; the rest say once, few, many or name a class of expanded clone.

size | J | V | D | DNA | CDR3
. | TRBJ2-1 | TRBV11-2 | . | TGTGCCAGCAGCTTCCGGCCGTACCATGAGCAGTTCTTC | CASSFRPYHEQFF
few | TRBJ1-5 | TRBV7-2 | . | TGTGCCAGCAGCTTAGAACTCGGCCCGTCGGCCAATCAGCCCCAGCATTTT | CASSLELGPSANQPQHF
. | TRBJ2-3 | TRBV14 | . | TGTGCCAGCAGCCAAAAAGAAGGCAGGGTGGTCGCAGATACGCAGTATTTT | CASSQKEGRVVADTQYF
many | TRBJ2-1 | TRBV4-1 | . | TGCGCCAGCAGCCAGGCCCTTCTGGACTACAATGAGCAGTTCTTC | CASSQALLDYNEQFF
few | TRBJ1-1 | TRBV5-1 | . | TGCGCCAGCACTCCCAGCGGACAGATGAACACTGAAGCTTTCTTT | CASTPSGQMNTEAFF
. | TRBJ1-2 | TRBV7-2 | . | TGTGCCAGCAGCCCTCGACTTTCAGGTCTTGGCTACACCTTC | CASSPRLSGLGYTF
many | TRBJ2-5 | TRBV12-3/TRBV12-4 | TRBD2 | TGTGCCAGCAGCCCCGAACTAGCGGGGCAAGAGACCCAGTACTTC | CASSPELAGQETQYF
many | TRBJ1-2 | TRBV12-3/TRBV12-4 | . | TGTGCCAGCAATCCCTCGCAGGTTGACTATGGCTACACCTTC | CASNPSQVDYGYTF
. | TRBJ2-2 | TRBV4-2 | TRBD2 | TGTGTCAGCAGCGCCCGGACTAGCGGGGGGGTAACCGGGGAGCTGTTTTTT | CVSSARTSGGVTGELFF
. | TRBJ2-5 | TRBV20-1 | TRBD2 | TGCAGTGCTAGAGATATGCCAGCGGGGGCAGAGACCCAGTACTTC | CSARDMPAGAETQYF
. | TRBJ2-5 | TRBV4-2 | . | TGTGCCAGCAGCCCGGGACGAAACCAAGAGACCCAGTACTTC | CASSPGRNQETQYF
. | TRBJ2-5 | TRBV18 | . | TGTGCCAGCTCACCCTATTCTCAAGAGACCCAGTACTTC | CASSPYSQETQYF
. | TRBJ2-5 | TRBV18 | . | TGTGCCAGCGCACCACAGGGAAAGACCCAGAACTTC | CASAPQGKTQNF
many | TRBJ2-5 | TRBV9 | . | TGTGCCAGCAGCGTAGAGGAAGAGACCCAGTACTTC | CASSVEEETQYF
many | TRBJ1-2 | TRBV6-5 | TRBD1 | TGTGCCAGCAGTTACAGAGGACAGGGTGCCTATGGCTACACCTTC | CASSYRGQGAYGYTF
many | TRBJ2-7 | TRBV12-3/TRBV12-4 | . | TGTGCCAGCAGTTTAACGGGCCACGAGCAGTACTTC | CASSLTGHEQYF
. | TRBJ2-1 | TRBV4-1 | . | TGCGCCAGCAGCCAAGATGGGTTGGGCAATGAGCAGTTCTTC | CASSQDGLGNEQFF
once | TRBJ2-7 | TRBV4-3 | TRBD1 | TGCGCCAGCTCCGGGACAGCATCCTCCTACGAGCAGTACTTC | CASSGTASSYEQYF
few | TRBJ2-3 | TRBV12-3/TRBV12-4 | . | TGTGCCAGCAGTTTAGTGGGTCTGCCGGGCACAGATACGCAGTATTTT | CASSLVGLPGTDTQYF
. | TRBJ1-1 | TRBV4-3 | . | TGCGCCAGCAGAGGTCGGCTTACGTCGACGGTGAACACTGGAGCTTTCTTT | CASRGRLTSTVNTGAFF
. | TRBJ2-7 | TRBV4-3 | . | TGCGCCAGCAGCCCTAGAGAGTACAATGAGCAGTACTTC | CASSPREYNEQYF
few | TRBJ1-1 | TRBV12-3/TRBV12-4 | . | TGTGCCAGCAGTTTTGGGGACCCGGCTTTCTTT | CASSFGDPAFF
. | TRBJ2-7 | TRBV10-3 | . | TGTGCCATCAATATGGGGGACGCCAGCTCCTACGAGCAGTACTTC | CAINMGDASSYEQYF
. | TRBJ2-6 | TRBV7-3 | TRBD1 | TGTGCCAGCAGCTTAAACGGTGACAGGGGATCCGGGGCCAACGTCCTGACTTTC | CASSLNGDRGSGANVLTF
. | TRBJ2-5 | TRBV20-1 | . | TGCAGTGCTAGAGCCCCGTGGGGGGTTGAGACCCAGTACTTC | CSARAPWGVETQYF
few | TRBJ2-1 | TRBV3-1 | TRBD1 | TGTGCCAGCGGGGCCGCGGGACAGGGTGACAATGAGCAGTTCTTC | CASGAAGQGDNEQFF
. | TRBJ1-2 | TRBV9 | . | TGTGCCAGCAGCCTTCGTATGGGGGGCTACACCTTC | CASSLRMGGYTF
. | TRBJ2-2 | TRBV5-1 | . | TGCGCCAGCAGCTTGGCGAAGTTCGCGAACACCGGGGAGCTGTTTTTT | CASSLAKFANTGELFF
. | TRBJ2-2 | TRBV7-6 | TRBD2 | TGTGCCAGCAGCCCAGGGACTAGCGGGGCCCTGCCTCTAAACACCGGGGAGCTGTTTTTT | CASSPGTSGALPLNTGELFF
. | TRBJ1-1 | TRBV4-2 | . | TGTGCCAGCAGCCAAGAATCGTACACCGGTCAGGCTGAAGCTTTCTTT | CASSQESYTGQAEAFF
few | TRBJ1-2 | TRBV15 | TRBD1 | TGTGCCACCAGCTTGGACAGGGTTAACTATGGCTACACCTTC | CATSLDRVNYGYTF
. | TRBJ2-3 | TRBV10-3 | . | TGTGCCATTGGGGCGGGGGCCTCAACAGATACGCAGTATTTT | CAIGAGASTDTQYF
. | TRBJ1-5 | TRBV15 | . | TGTGCCACCAGCCCCGGGGATGGAGATCAGCCCCAGCATTTT | CATSPGDGDQPQHF
many | TRBJ2-1 | TRBV4-3 | . | TGCGCCAGCAGCCCCAAGATCTTGGGGGAGGACTACAATGAGCAGTTCTTC | CASSPKILGEDYNEQFF
. | TRBJ2-7 | TRBV6-1 | TRBD2 | TGTGCCAGCAGGACCAGCGGGAGGAGGCATGAGCAGTACTTC | CASRTSGRRHEQYF
. | TRBJ2-1 | TRBV6-2/TRBV6-3 | . | TGTGCCACGGCGGGGACAAGCAATTACAATGAGCAGTTCTTC | CATAGTSNYNEQFF
few | TRBJ1-5 | TRBV29-1 | . | TGCAGCGTTGTGGACGGTAATCAGCCCCAGCATTTT | CSVVDGNQPQHF
few | TRBJ2-7 | TRBV2 | TRBD2 | TGTGCCAGCAGTATGACTAGCGGGAGCATCTCCTACGAGCAGTACTTC | CASSMTSGSISYEQYF
. | TRBJ2-1 | TRBV12-3/TRBV12-4 | . | TGTGCCAGCAGTTTACGGGACGATTGGGGTGAGCAGTTCTTC | CASSLRDDWGEQFF
. | TRBJ1-5 | TRBV7-2 | TRBD1 | TGTGCCAGCAGCTTCGGACAGGGGGGGAGCCTGCCCCAGCATTTT | CASSFGQGGSLPQHF
. | TRBJ2-3 | TRBV5-1 | . | TGCGCCAGCAGCTTGGTAGTCAGTCCTAGCACAGATACGCAGTATTTT | CASSLVVSPSTDTQYF
. | TRBJ1-1 | TRBV5-1 | . | TGCGCCAACAGCTTGGCGCAGATGAACACTGAAGCTTTCTTT | CANSLAQMNTEAFF
many | TRBJ2-3 | TRBV10-3 | TRBD1 | TGTGCCATCAGTGAGGGGCAACAGGGGGCAGATACGCAGTATTTT | CAISEGQQGADTQYF
once | TRBJ2-1 | TRBV3-1 | TRBD1 | TGTGCCCGCAGCCAAAGGGGGCGCATTATAAATGAGCAGTTCTTC | CARSQRGRIINEQFF
few | TRBJ2-1 | TRBV2 | . | TGTGCCAGCAGTGAAGCTGAGAGGATCAAACGGTTCTTC | CASSEAERIKRFF
. | TRBJ2-3 | TRBV4-2 | TRBD2 | TGTGCCAGCAGCCGTGGGGGGGAGAACACAGATACGCAGTATTTT | CASSRGGENTDTQYF
. | TRBJ1-1 | TRBV11-1 | . | TGTGCCAGCAGCCCGCGGCCTCTGGGGAACACTGAAGCTTTCTTT | CASSPRPLGNTEAFF
few | TRBJ1-1 | TRBV20-1 | . | TGCAGTGCTAGAAGTCAGGCAAACACTGAAGCTTTCTTT | CSARSQANTEAFF
. | TRBJ2-7 | TRBV7-2 | . | TGTTCCAGCAGCTCCTCCTACGAACAGTACTTC | CSSSSSYEQYF
. | TRBJ2-5 | TRBV19 | TRBD1 | TGTGCCACCAGACAGGGTATGGAGACCCAGTACTTC | CATRQGMETQYF
once | TRBJ2-5 | TRBV7-2 | . | TGTGCCAGCAGCCCCGGGTCAACCCAAGAGACCCAGTACTTC | CASSPGSTQETQYF
few | TRBJ2-5 | TRBV27 | TRBD1 | TGTGCCAGCAGTTTATCAACGGGACAGGGGGCCGACAATGAGCAGTACTTC | CASSLSTGQGADNEQYF
once | TRBJ1-1 | TRBV6-5 | TRBD1 | TGTGCCAGCAGTGACAGGGGGTTGAACACTGAAGCTTTCTTT | CASSDRGLNTEAFF
. | TRBJ1-5 | TRBV27 | TRBD1 | TGTGCCAGCAGCAACAGGGGAGGACAGCCCCAGCATTTT | CASSNRGGQPQHF